This TCR beta chain is from a study of human T cells and chemical hapten exposure (dated by TCRdb to 2020 to 2023). Notes on the research overall: For sensitization, 2% DPC in acetone was applied to a 2 cm by 2 cm area of upper inner arm skin. Patients additionally received weekly therapeutic DPC doses to the scalp throughout the roughly 25-week study period. Patch tests used Finn chambers with 0.01% DPC on the upper back, scored after 6 days by International Contact Dermatitis Research Group standards. Alopecia areata with under or over 50% scalp involvement, alopecia totalis and alopecia universalis were represented in the patient cohort, which was mostly female. The libraries were sequenced as a pool, and the TCR yield per sample differed mostly because of small variations in library volumes within the pool. Peripheral blood TCR repertoire changes were tracked in vivo in alopecia patients during primary and secondary sensitization to the hapten diphenylcyclopropenone (DPC). Blood samples were taken from patients before sensitization (week 0) and then at 2, 6 and about 24 weeks after DPC sensitization. For TCR sequencing, blood came from 25 to 35 alopecia patients at anywhere from one to four time points (pre-sensitization, 2, 6 and 24 weeks).

The paper's findings and limits, for the study overall: After repeated subsampling, the strength of the expansion versus patch-test correlation and the threshold at which it became significant changed. Significantly more large CDR3 similarity clusters were formed by expanded TCRs than by pre-sensitization or healthy control sets, consistent with antigen-driven responses. A positive correlation was found between the number of PT1 expanded TCRs and patch test score, with significance reached at thresholds 8, 16 and 32 but not 4. All patients had alopecia, a presumed autoimmune disease, so their immune response might differ from that of healthy individuals. DPC sensitization did not change the number of TCRs with a frequency above 1 in 1000, and there was no evidence of changes in global repertoire structure.

As encoded in the germline V gene (reference sequence), CDR1 is MNHEY while CDR2 is SMNVEV. The CDR3 runs 14 amino acids, cysteine and valine included. Just CDR3 DNA is preserved here, 42 bases in frame from base 1. Germline trimming amounts to 3 bases on V and 2 bases on J, with 4 as the count of junction bases outside the gene matches. This clonotype was counted only a few times. Its antigen is still unknown. One base away there is no much larger clone; base qualities are not given. The time point label, read with the paper, signifies: patch test 1, 2 weeks after DPC sensitization. The sample's treatment or condition label, in plain terms: therapeutic diphenylcyclopropenone sensitization with weekly scalp DPC. At each patch-test visit, blood was drawn before the patch test was applied. Patients were considered eligible if aged 18 to 70, diagnosed with alopecia and deemed suitable for DPC therapy, and patients were excluded if pregnant. Unfractionated whole blood was collected in Tempus Blood RNA tubes, and total RNA was extracted from that blood.

The library was produced with RACE. Sequencing was carried out with a NextSeq 500. During library preparation, unique molecular identifiers were attached to individual cDNA molecules so that TCRs could be counted quantitatively and reproducibly. Both TCR alpha and TCR beta chains were sequenced from each blood RNA sample. Per the original workflow: Samples had a median of approximately 93,000 TCRs, with a range from roughly 23,224 to 750,000. V, J and CDR3 annotation of the TCR reads was performed with the Decombinator software suite. For the PS versus PT1 abundance plots, all samples were subsampled to the same number of TCRs (28,000). Expanded TCRs were defined as absent before sensitization and observed at least eight times at the 2-week time point. The public sequencing data were trimmed at Q25 with fastp and processed into clonotypes with MiXCR by TCRdb, which kept only in-frame beta chains. Each entry is one CDR3 protein sequence, shown with its most common DNA and genes. TCRdb assigned the V and J calls; the authors' analysis was not used. For this sample the table gives more than 90,000 distinct CDR3 sequences, of which approximately 10% were detected only once. The ten largest clones represent less than 2.5% of the sample.

The sample was whole blood, taken in connection with sensitization to the hapten diphenylcyclopropenone (DPC). This receptor was obtained from a man between 35 and 55 years old with alopecia areata. Some clones in this sample may be carry-over from other donors' samples. The V gene is TRBV27 and the J gene is TRBJ2-7; a stretch of 7 junction bases matches TRBD1. This receptor carries the CDR3 CASSFRQGAYEQYV. Read as DNA, the sequence is TGTGCCAGCAGTTTCCGACAGGGTGCCTACGAGCAGTACGTC.